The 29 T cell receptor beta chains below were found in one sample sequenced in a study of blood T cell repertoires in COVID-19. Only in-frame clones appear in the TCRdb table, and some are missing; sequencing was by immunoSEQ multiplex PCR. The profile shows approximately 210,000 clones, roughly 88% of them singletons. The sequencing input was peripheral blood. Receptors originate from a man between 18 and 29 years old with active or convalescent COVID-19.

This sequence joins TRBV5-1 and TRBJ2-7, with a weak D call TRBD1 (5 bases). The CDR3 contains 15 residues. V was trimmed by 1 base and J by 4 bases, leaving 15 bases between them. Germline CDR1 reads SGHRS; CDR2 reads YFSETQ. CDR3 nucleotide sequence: TGCGCCAGCAGCTTGCAGCAGGGTGCTTGGTACGAGCAGTACTTC. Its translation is CASSLQQGAWYEQYF.

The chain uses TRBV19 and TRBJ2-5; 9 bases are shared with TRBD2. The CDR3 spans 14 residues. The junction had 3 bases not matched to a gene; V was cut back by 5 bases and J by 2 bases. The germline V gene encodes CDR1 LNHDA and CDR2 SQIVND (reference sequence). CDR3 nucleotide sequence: TGTGCCAGTAGTGGGGGACTAGCTCAAGAGACCCAGTACTTC. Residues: CASSGGLAQETQYF.

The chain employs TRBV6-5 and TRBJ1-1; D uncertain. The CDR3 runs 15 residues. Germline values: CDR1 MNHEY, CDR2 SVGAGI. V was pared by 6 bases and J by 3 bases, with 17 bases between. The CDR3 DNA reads TGTGCCAGCAGCCCAGGTCGGGGAGACGACACTGAAGCTTTCTTT. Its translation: CASSPGRGDDTEAFF.

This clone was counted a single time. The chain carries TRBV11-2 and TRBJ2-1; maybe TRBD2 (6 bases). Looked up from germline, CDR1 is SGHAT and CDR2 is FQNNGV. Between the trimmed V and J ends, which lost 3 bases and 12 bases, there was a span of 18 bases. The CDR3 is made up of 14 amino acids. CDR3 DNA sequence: TGTGCCAGCAGCTTCGGGGGAGGTGATGCTACGCAGTTCTTC. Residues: CASSFGGGDATQFF.

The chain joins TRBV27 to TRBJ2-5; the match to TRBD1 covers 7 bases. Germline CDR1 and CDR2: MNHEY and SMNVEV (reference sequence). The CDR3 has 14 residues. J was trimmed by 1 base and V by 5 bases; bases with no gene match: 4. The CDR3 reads CASSSWDSQETQYF. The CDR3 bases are TGTGCCAGCAGTAGCTGGGACAGCCAAGAGACCCAGTACTTC.

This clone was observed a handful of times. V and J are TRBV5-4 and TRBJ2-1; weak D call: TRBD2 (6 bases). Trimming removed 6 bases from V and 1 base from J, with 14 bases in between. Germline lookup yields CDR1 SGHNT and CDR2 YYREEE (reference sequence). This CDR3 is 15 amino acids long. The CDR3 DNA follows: TGTGCCAGCACCCTGACTAGTGCATCCTACAATGAGCAGTTCTTC. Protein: CASTLTSASYNEQFF.

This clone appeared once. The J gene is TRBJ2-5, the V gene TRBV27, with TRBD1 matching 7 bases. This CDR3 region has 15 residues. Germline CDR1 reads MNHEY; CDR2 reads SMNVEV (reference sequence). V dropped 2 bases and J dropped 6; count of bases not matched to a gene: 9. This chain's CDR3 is CASSLGVRGQKTQYF. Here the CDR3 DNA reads TGTGCCAGCAGTTTAGGTGTTAGGGGGCAGAAGACCCAGTACTTC.

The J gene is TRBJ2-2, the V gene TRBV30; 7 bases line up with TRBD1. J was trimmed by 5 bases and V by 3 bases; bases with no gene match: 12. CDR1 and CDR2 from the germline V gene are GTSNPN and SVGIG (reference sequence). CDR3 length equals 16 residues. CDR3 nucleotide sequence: TGTGCCTGGAGACGACAGGGAACTTCCCCGACCGGGGAGCTGTTTTTT. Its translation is CAWRRQGTSPTGELFF.

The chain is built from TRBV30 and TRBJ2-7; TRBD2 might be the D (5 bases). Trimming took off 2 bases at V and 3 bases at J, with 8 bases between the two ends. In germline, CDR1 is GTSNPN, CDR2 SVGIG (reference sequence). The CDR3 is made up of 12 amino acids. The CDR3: CAWSLRGYEQYF. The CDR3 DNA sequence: TGTGCCTGGAGTCTCCGGGGCTACGAGCAGTACTTC.

Here the CDR3 reads CASSHGWQPQHF. The DNA for the CDR3 is TGTGCCAGCAGCCACGGTTGGCAGCCCCAGCATTTT. V usage is TRBV7-9 and J usage is TRBJ1-5; D not certain. The CDR3 extends over 12 amino acids. CDR1 is SEHNR and CDR2 is FQNEAQ in the germline V gene (reference sequence). The V and J ends lost 5 bases and 7 bases respectively, with 9 bases between them.

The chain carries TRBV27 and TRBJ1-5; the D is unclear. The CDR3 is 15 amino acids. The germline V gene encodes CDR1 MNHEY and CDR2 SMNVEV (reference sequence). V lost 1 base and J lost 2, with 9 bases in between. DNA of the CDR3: TGTGCCAGCAGTTTATTCCAGGATGGCAATCAGCCCCAGCATTTT. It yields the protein CASSLFQDGNQPQHF.

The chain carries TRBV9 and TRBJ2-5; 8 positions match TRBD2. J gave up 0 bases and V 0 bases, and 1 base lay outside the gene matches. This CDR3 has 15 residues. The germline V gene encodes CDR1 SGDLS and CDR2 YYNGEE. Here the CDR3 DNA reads TGTGCCAGCAGCGTAGAGCGGGGGTACCAAGAGACCCAGTACTTC. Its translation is CASSVERGYQETQYF. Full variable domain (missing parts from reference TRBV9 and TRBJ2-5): DSGVTQTPKHLITATGQRVTLRCSPRSGDLSVYWYQQSLDQGLQFLIQYYNGEERAKGNILERFSAQQFPDLHSELNLSSLELGDSALYFCASSVERGYQETQYFGPGTRLLVL.

The CDR3 sequence is CASSLGSGGGGYTF. DNA for the CDR3: TGTGCCAGCAGCTTGGGGTCAGGGGGCGGAGGCTACACCTTC. This rearrangement joins TRBV5-5 to TRBJ1-2; 8 bases are shared with TRBD1. Per germline, CDR1 SGHKS and CDR2 YYEKEE (reference sequence). There are 14 residues in the CDR3. The trim removed 0 bases at V and 8 bases at J, leaving 6 bases unmatched.

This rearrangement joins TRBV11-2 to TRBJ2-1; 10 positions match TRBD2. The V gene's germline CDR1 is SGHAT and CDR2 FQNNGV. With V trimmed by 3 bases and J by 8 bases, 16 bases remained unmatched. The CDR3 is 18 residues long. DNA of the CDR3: TGTGCCAGCAGCTTGACTATAGTGTCTAGCGGGAGCTTACATGAGCAGTTCTTC. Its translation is CASSLTIVSSGSLHEQFF.

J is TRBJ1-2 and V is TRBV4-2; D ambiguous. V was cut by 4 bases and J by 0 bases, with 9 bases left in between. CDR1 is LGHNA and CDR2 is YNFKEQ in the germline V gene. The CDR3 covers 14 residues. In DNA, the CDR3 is TGTGCCAGCAGCCCGGGAGGTGCTAACTATGGCTACACCTTC. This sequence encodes CASSPGGANYGYTF.

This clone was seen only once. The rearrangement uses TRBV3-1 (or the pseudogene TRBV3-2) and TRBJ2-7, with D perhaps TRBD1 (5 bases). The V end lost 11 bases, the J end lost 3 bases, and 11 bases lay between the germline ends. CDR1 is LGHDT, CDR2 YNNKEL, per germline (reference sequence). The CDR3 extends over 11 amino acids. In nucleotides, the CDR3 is TGTGCCGCAGGGCAGGGCTACGAGCAGTACTTC. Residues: CAAGQGYEQYF.

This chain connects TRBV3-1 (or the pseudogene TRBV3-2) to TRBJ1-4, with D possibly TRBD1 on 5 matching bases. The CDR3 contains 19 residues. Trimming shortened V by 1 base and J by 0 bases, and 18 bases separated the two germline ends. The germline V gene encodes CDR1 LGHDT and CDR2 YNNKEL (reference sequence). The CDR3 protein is CASSQGVARGRATNEKLFF. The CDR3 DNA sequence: TGTGCCAGCAGCCAAGGAGTAGCAAGGGGCAGGGCAACTAATGAAAAACTGTTTTTT.

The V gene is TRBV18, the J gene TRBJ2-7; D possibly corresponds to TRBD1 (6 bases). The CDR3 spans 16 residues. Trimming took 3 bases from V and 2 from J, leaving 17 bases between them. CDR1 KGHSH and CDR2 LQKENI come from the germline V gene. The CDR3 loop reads CASSPPGVPVTYEQYF. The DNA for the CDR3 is TGTGCCAGCTCACCTCCAGGGGTACCCGTAACCTACGAGCAGTACTTC. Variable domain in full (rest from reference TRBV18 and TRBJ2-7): NAGVMQNPRHLVRRRGQEARLRCSPMKGHSHVYWYRQLPEEGLKFMVYLQKENIIDESGMPKERFSAEFPKEGPSILRIQQVVRGDSAAYFCASSPPGVPVTYEQYFGPGTRLTVT.

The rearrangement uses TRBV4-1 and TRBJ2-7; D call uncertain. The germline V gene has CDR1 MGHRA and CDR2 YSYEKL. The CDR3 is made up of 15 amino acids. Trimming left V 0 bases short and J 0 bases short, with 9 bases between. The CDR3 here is CASSQDVGGSYEQYF. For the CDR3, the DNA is TGCGCCAGCAGCCAAGACGTAGGCGGCTCCTACGAGCAGTACTTC.

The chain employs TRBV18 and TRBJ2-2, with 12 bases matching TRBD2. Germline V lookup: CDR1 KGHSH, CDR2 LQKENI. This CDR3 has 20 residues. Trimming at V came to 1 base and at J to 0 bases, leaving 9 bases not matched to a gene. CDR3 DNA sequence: TGTGCCAGCTCACCACTCTCACTAGCGGGAGGCCCTACGAACACCGGGGAGCTGTTTTTT. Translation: CASSPLSLAGGPTNTGELFF.

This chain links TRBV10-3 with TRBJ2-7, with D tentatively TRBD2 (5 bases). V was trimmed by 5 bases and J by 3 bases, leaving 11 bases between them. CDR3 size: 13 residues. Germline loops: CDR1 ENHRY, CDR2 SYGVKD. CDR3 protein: CAISYGELYEQYF. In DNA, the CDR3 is TGTGCCATCAGTTACGGGGAACTCTACGAGCAGTACTTC.

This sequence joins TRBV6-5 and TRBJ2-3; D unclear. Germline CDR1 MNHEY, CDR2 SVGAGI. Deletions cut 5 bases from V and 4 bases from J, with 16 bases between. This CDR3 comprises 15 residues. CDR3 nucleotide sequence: TGTGCCAGCAGTCCCCTGGTTCAGTCCCCAGATACGCAGTATTTT. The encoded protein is CASSPLVQSPDTQYF.

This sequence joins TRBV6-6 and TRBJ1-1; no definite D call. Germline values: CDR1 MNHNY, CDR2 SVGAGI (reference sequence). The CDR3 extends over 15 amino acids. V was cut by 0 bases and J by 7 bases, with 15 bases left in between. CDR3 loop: CASSYSKLLGDEAFF. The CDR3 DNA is TGTGCCAGCAGTTACTCGAAGTTACTCGGGGATGAAGCTTTCTTT.

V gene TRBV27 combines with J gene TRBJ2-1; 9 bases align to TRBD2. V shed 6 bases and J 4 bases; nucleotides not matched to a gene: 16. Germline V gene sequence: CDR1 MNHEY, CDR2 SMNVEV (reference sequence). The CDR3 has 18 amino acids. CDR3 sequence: CASSHTTIAGAAYNEQFF. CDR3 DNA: TGTGCCAGCAGCCATACGACGATAGCGGGAGCTGCTTACAATGAGCAGTTCTTC.

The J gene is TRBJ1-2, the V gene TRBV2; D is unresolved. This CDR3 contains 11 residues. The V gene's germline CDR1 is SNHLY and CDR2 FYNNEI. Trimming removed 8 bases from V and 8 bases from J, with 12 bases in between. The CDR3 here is CASHPGRGYTF. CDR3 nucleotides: TGTGCCAGCCATCCCGGCAGGGGCTACACCTTC. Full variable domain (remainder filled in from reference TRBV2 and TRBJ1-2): EPEVTQTPSHQVTQMGQEVILRCVPISNHLYFYWYRQILGQKVEFLVSFYNNEISEKSEIFDDQFSVERPDGSNFTLKIRSTKLEDSAMYFCASHPGRGYTFGSGTRLTVV.

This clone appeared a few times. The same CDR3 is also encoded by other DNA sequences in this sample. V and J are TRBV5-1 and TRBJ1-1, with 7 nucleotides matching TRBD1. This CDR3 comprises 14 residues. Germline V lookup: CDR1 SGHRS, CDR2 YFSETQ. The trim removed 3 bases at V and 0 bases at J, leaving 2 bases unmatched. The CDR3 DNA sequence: TGCGCCAGCAGCTCACAGGGGATGAACACTGAAGCTTTCTTT. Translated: CASSSQGMNTEAFF.

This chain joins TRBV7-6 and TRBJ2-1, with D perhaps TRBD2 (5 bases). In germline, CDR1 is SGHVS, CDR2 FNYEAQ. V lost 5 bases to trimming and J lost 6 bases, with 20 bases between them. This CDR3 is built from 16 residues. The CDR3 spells CASSRRPGSGPNEQFF. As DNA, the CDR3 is TGTGCCAGCAGCCGCCGGCCGGGGTCGGGTCCCAATGAGCAGTTCTTC.

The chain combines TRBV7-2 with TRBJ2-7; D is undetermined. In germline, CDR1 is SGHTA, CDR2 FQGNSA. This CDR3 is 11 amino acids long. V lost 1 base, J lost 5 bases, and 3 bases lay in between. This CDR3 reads CASSLEHEQYF. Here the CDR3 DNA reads TGTGCCAGCAGCTTAGAGCACGAGCAGTACTTC. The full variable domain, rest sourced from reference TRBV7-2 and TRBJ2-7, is GAGVSQSPSNKVTEKGKDVELRCDPISGHTALYWYRQSLGQGLEFLIYFQGNSAPDKSGLPSDRFSAERTGGSVSTLTIQRTQQEDSAVYLCASSLEHEQYFGPGTRLTVT.

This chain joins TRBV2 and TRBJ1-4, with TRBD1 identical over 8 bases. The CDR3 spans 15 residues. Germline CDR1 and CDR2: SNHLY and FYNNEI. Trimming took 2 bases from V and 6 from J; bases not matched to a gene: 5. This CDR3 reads CASSERDRSHEKLFF. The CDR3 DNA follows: TGTGCCAGCAGTGAAAGGGACAGGAGTCATGAAAAACTGTTTTTT.